The 32 T cell receptor beta chains in this list originate from one sample, sequenced in a study of T cell repertoires in ileal Crohn's disease. The data were produced by immunoSEQ multiplex PCR, yet TCRdb's version contains in-frame clones alone and is incomplete. The data contain fewer than 10,000 clones, approximately 80% of them singletons. Sequencing used ileal tissue. These TCRs come from an adult with Crohn's disease.

The J gene is TRBJ2-6, the V gene TRBV9; maybe TRBD2 (5 bases). CDR1 is SGDLS and CDR2 is YYNGEE in the germline V gene. V lost 1 base to trimming and J lost 0 bases, with 14 bases between them. This CDR3 region has 18 residues. The CDR3 coding sequence is TGTGCCAGCAGCGTATCTCCCCGTGGAGGCTCTGGGGCCAACGTCCTGACTTTC. Translating gives CASSVSPRGGSGANVLTF.

CDR3 loop: CSVEDFSPGRPSSYNEQFF. In DNA form, the CDR3 reads TGCAGCGTTGAAGATTTCTCCCCTGGGAGGCCGAGCTCCTACAATGAGCAGTTCTTC. The J gene is TRBJ2-1, the V gene TRBV29-1; D may be TRBD2 (6 bases). The ends were cut back, 0 bases at V and 0 bases at J, with 21 bases in the middle. CDR3 length equals 19 residues. Germline loops: CDR1 SQVTM, CDR2 ANQGSEA.

This chain links TRBV27 with TRBJ1-4; 7 positions match TRBD1. Germline CDR1 and CDR2: MNHEY and SMNVEV (reference sequence). Trimming cost V 5 bases and J 8 bases; bases outside gene matches: 11. This CDR3 has 15 residues. CDR3 sequence (DNA): TGTGCCAGCAGTCCCGCAGACAGGGTGGGCGAAAAACTGTTTTTT. Protein sequence: CASSPADRVGEKLFF.

The chain carries TRBV29-1 and TRBJ1-3; D remains ambiguous. This CDR3 comprises 12 residues. In germline, CDR1 is SQVTM, CDR2 ANQGSEA. With 2 bases removed from V and 2 bases from J, the gap between germline ends came to 4 bases. The CDR3 region has the DNA TGCAGCGTTGAACGAGCTGGAAACACCATATATTTT. Protein: CSVERAGNTIYF. Based on the CDR3 plus reference TRBV29-1 and TRBJ1-3, the full variable domain is SAVISQKPSRDICQRGTSLTIQCQVDSQVTMMFWYRQQPGQSLTLIATANQGSEATYESGFVIDKFPISRPNLTFSTLTVSNMSPEDSSIYLCSVERAGNTIYFGEGSWLTVV.

This clone is a singleton in its sample. The chain uses TRBV19 and TRBJ2-3; tentatively, D is TRBD2 (7 bases). The V gene's germline CDR1 is LNHDA and CDR2 SQIVND (reference sequence). The CDR3 is 14 residues long. Trimming took 9 bases from V and 4 from J, leaving 17 bases between them. CDR3 in amino acids: CASSQGLAADTQYF. In nucleotides, the CDR3 is TGTGCCAGCAGCCAGGGGCTAGCGGCAGATACGCAGTATTTT.

As regards this clone: At one boundary the junction diverges from the germline segment, which might be a read error. This sequence joins TRBV6-1 and TRBJ2-7; perhaps TRBD1 as D (5 bases). The CDR3 sequence is 11 residues long. Germline CDR1 MNHNS, CDR2 SASEGT. Written as DNA, the CDR3 is TGTGCCTGCAGGGTAATCTACGAGCAGTACTTC. This encodes CACRVIYEQYF.

The V and J genes are TRBV27 and TRBJ1-6; no clear D gene. V was shortened by 7 bases and J by 2 bases, with 9 bases between the two germline ends. The CDR3 has 14 amino acids. In germline, CDR1 is MNHEY, CDR2 SMNVEV (reference sequence). CDR3 loop: CASNPAPYNSPLHF. The CDR3 DNA reads TGTGCCAGCAACCCGGCACCCTATAATTCACCCCTCCACTTT.

The chain recombines TRBV9 with TRBJ2-7, with a weak D call TRBD2 (6 bases). The CDR3 length is 15 residues. V gave up 2 bases and J gave up 0 bases, with 12 bases separating them. Germline CDR1 and CDR2: SGDLS and YYNGEE. This chain's CDR3 is CASSVSSGLSYEQYF. CDR3 DNA sequence: TGTGCCAGCAGCGTCTCAAGCGGGCTCTCCTACGAGCAGTACTTC.

This clone came up a few times. J is TRBJ2-7 and V is TRBV29-1; TRBD2 is a possible D gene (6 bases). The germline gives CDR1 SQVTM, CDR2 ANQGSEA. The V end was cut by 3 bases, the J end by 5 bases, with 14 bases between. The CDR3 runs to 13 residues. CDR3 sequence: CSVEVEAGNEQYF. CDR3 bases: TGCAGCGTTGAGGTTGAGGCGGGGAACGAGCAGTACTTC.

The DNA for the CDR3 is TGTGCCAGAAGCTCCCCGGGACAGGGTGGGCAGCCCCAGCATTTT. Protein product: CARSSPGQGGQPQHF. The J gene is TRBJ1-5, the V gene TRBV5-3, with 9 bases aligning to TRBD1. TRBV5-3 is sorted into the ORF group, with uncertain function. The V and J ends lost 3 bases and 7 bases, in that order; junction bases with no gene match: 8. This CDR3 is 15 amino acids long.

The V call is TRBV27, the J call TRBJ1-5; D possibly corresponds to TRBD1 (6 bases). The CDR3 runs 16 residues. Germline CDR1 and CDR2: MNHEY and SMNVEV (reference sequence). Trimming shortened V by 5 bases and J by 1 base, and 15 bases separated the two germline ends. The CDR3 region is CASSPDADRSNQPQHF. DNA for the CDR3: TGTGCCAGCAGTCCCGATGCGGACAGAAGCAATCAGCCCCAGCATTTT.

The V gene is TRBV6-8, the J gene TRBJ2-7; possibly TRBD2 for D (5 bases). Germline V CDR1 and CDR2: MNHGY, SAAAGT. The length of the CDR3 is 12 residues. V was clipped by 5 bases and J by 6 bases, with 11 bases between them. This CDR3 is CASSLTSCEQYF. CDR3 sequence (DNA): TGTGCCAGCAGTCTAACTAGTTGCGAGCAGTACTTC.

The table lists this clone with a count of one. The rearrangement links TRBV5-1 to TRBJ2-3; D is ambiguous. Germline values: CDR1 SGHRS, CDR2 YFSETQ. The CDR3 has 15 residues. V gave up 0 bases and J gave up 2 bases, with 10 bases separating them. For the CDR3, the DNA is TGCGCCAGCAGCTTGGTCGGTAGTTCCACAGATACGCAGTATTTT. Encoded protein: CASSLVGSSTDTQYF.

The chain is built from TRBV27 and TRBJ2-5; the D gene could be TRBD1 or TRBD2 (5 bases each). Germline values: CDR1 MNHEY, CDR2 SMNVEV (reference sequence). The CDR3 length is 13 residues. Trimming cost V 3 bases and J 5 bases, with 10 bases left between them. The CDR3 reads CASSLGWGETQYF. CDR3 bases: TGTGCCAGCAGTTTGGGTTGGGGGGAGACCCAGTACTTC.

The chain recombines TRBV27 with TRBJ2-3, with TRBD2 as a possible D gene (5 bases). Germline assignment: CDR1 MNHEY and CDR2 SMNVEV (reference sequence). V was shortened by 5 bases and J by 6 bases, with 21 bases between the two germline ends. This CDR3 is 16 amino acids long. CDR3 in DNA: TGTGCCAGCAGTCCCCTCGACTACCTGAAAGGGGATACGCAGTATTTT. Translated: CASSPLDYLKGDTQYF.

The chain uses TRBV18 and TRBJ1-4, with D hard to call. This CDR3 has 15 amino acids. V was cut by 6 bases and J by 6 bases, with 17 bases left in between. The V gene's germline CDR1 is KGHSH and CDR2 LQKENI. The CDR3 sequence: CASSPALGPDEKLFF. The CDR3 DNA follows: TGTGCCAGCTCCCCTGCGTTAGGACCTGATGAAAAACTGTTTTTT.

This chain links TRBV7-3 with TRBJ2-1, with 7 bases matching TRBD1. The CDR3 length is 15 residues. Germline V lookup: CDR1 SGHTA, CDR2 FQGTGA. V dropped 0 bases and J dropped 5; count of bases not matched to a gene: 4. The CDR3: CASSLTPGQNNEQFF. DNA for the CDR3: TGTGCCAGCAGCTTAACCCCGGGACAGAACAATGAGCAGTTCTTC. The full variable domain, with the rest looked up from reference TRBV7-3 and TRBJ2-1, is GAGVSQTPSNKVTEKGKYVELRCDPISGHTALYWYRQSLGQGPEFLIYFQGTGAADDSGLPNDRFFAVRPEGSVSTLKIQRTERGDSAVYLCASSLTPGQNNEQFFGPGTRLTVL.

The J gene is TRBJ2-5, the V gene TRBV29-1, with D perhaps TRBD2 (7 bases). The CDR3 is 16 amino acids. With 5 bases removed from V and 3 bases from J, the gap between germline ends came to 22 bases. The V gene's germline CDR1 is SQVTM and CDR2 ANQGSEA. CDR3 in DNA: TGCAGCGTTTCGCGGCTCGTAGGGGGGGGTAAAGAGACCCAGTACTTC. Amino acids: CSVSRLVGGGKETQYF.

The V call is TRBV28, the J call TRBJ1-3; 10 bases line up with TRBD1. The length of the CDR3 is 16 residues. J gave up 1 base and V 6 bases, and 6 bases lay outside the gene matches. CDR1 MDHEN and CDR2 SYDVKM come from the germline V gene. CDR3 loop: CASRQTGGSSGNTIYF. The CDR3 nucleotides are TGTGCCAGCAGACAGACAGGGGGCTCATCTGGAAACACCATATATTTT.

V is TRBV28 and J is TRBJ2-7; D not certain. Germline CDR1 MDHEN, CDR2 SYDVKM. The V gene lost 5 bases and the J gene lost 1 base, with 12 bases spanning the gap. The CDR3 length is 14 residues. The CDR3 loop is CASSPSLGSYEQYF. CDR3 sequence (DNA): TGTGCCAGCAGTCCATCGTTGGGGTCCTACGAGCAGTACTTC.

The rearrangement links TRBV13 to TRBJ2-2; no firm D call. This CDR3 spans 12 amino acids. V lost 2 bases and J 6 bases, leaving 4 bases between the germline ends. Germline CDR1 PRHDT, CDR2 FYEKMQ (reference sequence). The DNA of the CDR3 is TGTGCCAGCAGCTTATTCCCCGGGGAGCTGTTTTTT. Translated: CASSLFPGELFF. The variable domain in full, with the rest retrieved from reference TRBV13 and TRBJ2-2, is AAGVIQSPRHLIKEKRETATLKCYPIPRHDTVYWYQQGPGQDPQFLISFYEKMQSDKGSIPDRFSAQQFSDYHSELNMSSLELGDSALYFCASSLFPGELFFGEGSRLTVL.

V usage is TRBV18 and J usage is TRBJ2-2; 7 nucleotides align to TRBD1. The CDR3 consists of 17 residues. CDR1 KGHSH and CDR2 LQKENI come from the germline V gene. V dropped 3 bases and J dropped 1; count of bases not matched to a gene: 8. The CDR3 sequence is CASSPRDRAQNTGELFF. The CDR3 nucleotides read TGTGCCAGCTCACCTCGCGACAGGGCTCAGAACACCGGGGAGCTGTTTTTT.

The V call is TRBV6-4, the J call TRBJ2-5, with 9 bases fitting TRBD2. The germline V gene has CDR1 MRHNA and CDR2 SNTAGT. The trim removed 0 bases at V and 3 bases at J, leaving 2 bases unmatched. This CDR3 is 15 amino acids long. The CDR3 region is CASSDSWTSEETQYF. Here the CDR3 DNA reads TGTGCCAGCAGTGACTCATGGACTAGCGAAGAGACCCAGTACTTC.

The chain employs TRBV27 and TRBJ1-5; no clear D gene. CDR3 length: 15 amino acids. Trimming pared 2 bases from V and 0 bases from J, leaving 8 bases between. Germline V gene data show CDR1 as MNHEY and CDR2 as SMNVEV (reference sequence). CDR3 DNA: TGTGCCAGCAGTTTAAACCTATATAGCAATCAGCCCCAGCATTTT. Protein product: CASSLNLYSNQPQHF.

V is TRBV18 and J is TRBJ1-1, with TRBD1 identical over 7 bases. The CDR3 sequence is 16 residues long. Germline loops: CDR1 KGHSH, CDR2 LQKENI. V was pared by 5 bases and J by 5 bases, with 14 bases of the junction left unmatched. CDR3 nucleotide sequence: TGTGCCAGCTCAATCGAACGACAGGGAGCAGCTACTGAAGCTTTCTTT. This codes for CASSIERQGAATEAFF.

V and J are TRBV28 and TRBJ1-2; 7 bases map to TRBD1. The CDR3 contains 15 residues. J lost 5 bases, V lost 5 bases, and 11 bases had no gene match. Germline V gene data show CDR1 as MDHEN and CDR2 as SYDVKM. DNA for the CDR3: TGTGCCAGCAGTCTACAGGGGCCAGGGGTATATGGCTACACCTTC. Amino acids: CASSLQGPGVYGYTF.

The chain employs TRBV29-1 and TRBJ1-3; D call uncertain. V was cut by 2 bases and J by 0 bases, with 2 bases left in between. Germline lookup yields CDR1 SQVTM and CDR2 ANQGSEA. The CDR3 is made up of 12 amino acids. CDR3 sequence reads: CSVESSGNTIYF. The CDR3 nucleotides read TGCAGCGTTGAATCCTCTGGAAACACCATATATTTT. Variable domain in full (rest from reference TRBV29-1 and TRBJ1-3): SAVISQKPSRDICQRGTSLTIQCQVDSQVTMMFWYRQQPGQSLTLIATANQGSEATYESGFVIDKFPISRPNLTFSTLTVSNMSPEDSSIYLCSVESSGNTIYFGEGSWLTVV.

This chain connects TRBV11-2 to TRBJ2-7; a possible D gene is TRBD2 (6 bases). With 4 bases removed from V and 6 bases from J, the gap between germline ends came to 25 bases. The CDR3 length is 17 residues. Germline V CDR1 and CDR2: SGHAT, FQNNGV. CDR3 sequence: CASSSPHGRRDGLEQYF. The CDR3 coding sequence is TGTGCCAGCAGCTCCCCTCACGGCCGGCGGGATGGTCTCGAGCAGTACTTC.

The chain joins TRBV4-1 to TRBJ2-1; 8 bases agree with TRBD1. In germline, CDR1 is MGHRA, CDR2 YSYEKL. The CDR3 has 16 residues. The V gene end was trimmed by 4 bases and the J gene end by 1 base; junction bases not matched to a gene: 6. Written as DNA, the CDR3 is TGCGCCAGCAGCCTTCTAACAGGGGGTTCCTACAATGAGCAGTTCTTC. It codes for CASSLLTGGSYNEQFF.

This clone was seen a handful of times. This chain uses TRBV28 with TRBJ1-4; D gene ambiguous. This CDR3 region has 14 residues. Trimming took 7 bases from V and 3 from J, leaving 12 bases between them. Germline values: CDR1 MDHEN, CDR2 SYDVKM. Written as DNA, the CDR3 is TGTGCCAGCATTAGGCAGCAAGCTAATGAAAAACTGTTTTTT. As protein: CASIRQQANEKLFF.

This chain uses TRBV30 with TRBJ1-2; D might be TRBD1 (5 bases). The length of the CDR3 is 12 residues. The V gene lost 2 bases and the J gene lost 7 bases, with 11 bases spanning the gap. Per germline, CDR1 GTSNPN and CDR2 SVGIG (reference sequence). CDR3 in amino acids: CAWSRDPSGYTF. DNA for the CDR3: TGTGCCTGGAGTAGGGACCCGAGTGGCTACACCTTC.

The chain recombines TRBV14 with TRBJ2-3, with TRBD2 matching over 12 bases. V lost 9 bases and J lost 8; bases outside the gene matches: 6. This CDR3 comprises 13 residues. Germline assignment: CDR1 SGHDN and CDR2 FVKESK. This CDR3 is CASATSGSGTQYF. In nucleotides, the CDR3 is TGTGCCAGTGCGACTAGCGGGAGTGGTACGCAGTATTTT. The full variable domain, with the rest looked up from reference TRBV14 and TRBJ2-3, is EAGVTQFPSHSVIEKGQTVTLRCDPISGHDNLYWYRRVMGKEIKFLLHFVKESKQDESGMPNNRFLAERTGGTYSTLKVQPAELEDSGVYFCASATSGSGTQYFGPGTRLTVL.